This T cell receptor (beta chain) appears in the sequencing data of a study of blood T cell repertoires in COVID-19. Study overall: Sites in the United States, Italy and Spain provided acute and convalescent COVID-19 samples.

Authors' methods: Researchers report that nucleated cell counts were estimated from reference gene primer amplification. The data were produced by immunoSEQ multiplex PCR, yet TCRdb's version contains in-frame clones alone and is incomplete. V and J calls and clone size are given by that table; D and trimming were obtained from the DNA. The sample consists of some 120,000 clones, roughly 84% of them appearing once. The receptor was derived from a man aged 55 to 70 with acute or convalescent COVID-19. Sample: peripheral blood.

DNA for the CDR3: TGTGCCACCTCATCCGGGACAGGGTACAATGAGCAGTTCTTC. Translation: CATSSGTGYNEQFF. V is TRBV28 and J is TRBJ2-1; the match to TRBD1 covers 9 bases. The CDR3 length is 14 residues. Germline V CDR1 and CDR2: MDHEN, SYDVKM. J was trimmed by 4 bases and V by 10 bases; bases with no gene match: 8.